This TCR beta chain was captured in a study of blood T cells in healthy people across ages. In this sample, this clonotype turned up a few times. The antigen is undetermined. A second PCR, run for roughly 7 to 11 cycles, used a sample-barcoded 5' primer plus a J-beta primer mix. A template-switch adaptor that had 12 random nucleotides put a tag on each cDNA molecule. TCRdb called the 5' RACE reads again in MiXCR, with one record for every CDR3 protein. The sample records over a million distinct CDR3 sequences, 40% to 55% being singletons. General study results and limits: It was found that TCR beta diversity correlated strongly with the percentage of naive T cells.

The V gene end was trimmed by 2 bases and the J gene end by 5 bases; junction bases not matched to a gene: 10. The CDR3 has 17 residues. Germline CDR1 and CDR2: MNHEY and SVGAGI. The receptor's source is an older woman in good health. The sequenced material came from blood. The rearrangement joins TRBV6-5 to TRBJ2-3; 10 nucleotides align to TRBD1. CDR3 nucleotides: TGTGCCAGCAGTTACGGTAAAGGGACAGGGGAAAGAGATACGCAGTATTTT. Protein: CASSYGKGTGERDTQYF.